The 4 T cell receptor beta chains reported below all come from one sample, sequenced in a study of CD8 T cells in ankylosing spondylitis. TCRdb reprocessed the 5' RACE reads via MiXCR and lists one record per CDR3 protein. The data hold 29,000 or so distinct CDR3 sequences, with around 5.2% observed a single time. The material sequenced was blood, either unsorted or a sorted T cell fraction (not recorded which). The receptors here all came from a female donor with ankylosing spondylitis or in good health (not recorded which).

This clonotype has just a few counts. The chain carries TRBV9 and TRBJ2-2, with D perhaps TRBD2 (5 bases). Trimming took 0 bases from V and 7 from J, leaving 16 bases between them. The CDR3 runs 16 residues. The germline CDR1 and CDR2 sequences are SGDLS and YYNGEE. The CDR3 loop is CASSVGVAYRGGELFF. CDR3 in DNA: TGTGCCAGCAGCGTAGGGGTAGCGTACAGAGGCGGGGAGCTGTTTTTT. The full variable domain, its missing parts supplied by reference TRBV9 and TRBJ2-2, is DSGVTQTPKHLITATGQRVTLRCSPRSGDLSVYWYQQSLDQGLQFLIQYYNGEERAKGNILERFSAQQFPDLHSELNLSSLELGDSALYFCASSVGVAYRGGELFFGEGSRLTVL.

This clonotype showed up many times. CDR3 region: CASSVRGANTGELFF. The CDR3 coding sequence is TGTGCCAGCAGCGTACGTGGGGCCAACACCGGGGAGCTGTTTTTT. V usage is TRBV9 and J usage is TRBJ2-2; TRBD1 is a possible D gene (5 bases). Trimming pared 1 base from V and 2 bases from J, leaving 9 bases between. CDR1 and CDR2 from the germline V gene are SGDLS and YYNGEE. The CDR3 covers 15 residues.

The rearrangement joins TRBV9 to TRBJ2-5; a weak D match, TRBD2 (7 bases). Germline V gene sequence: CDR1 SGDLS, CDR2 YYNGEE. V lost 0 bases and J lost 1, with 13 bases in between. There are 16 residues in the CDR3. CDR3 in DNA: TGTGCCAGCAGCGTAGGGGGGGCGGGGGCCCAAGAGACCCAGTACTTC. Amino acid sequence: CASSVGGAGAQETQYF. Complete variable domain (other parts from reference TRBV9 and TRBJ2-5): DSGVTQTPKHLITATGQRVTLRCSPRSGDLSVYWYQQSLDQGLQFLIQYYNGEERAKGNILERFSAQQFPDLHSELNLSSLELGDSALYFCASSVGGAGAQETQYFGPGTRLLVL.

This clonotype was recorded many times. The rearrangement uses TRBV9 and TRBJ2-7; the match to TRBD1 covers 7 bases. The V segment lost 4 bases and the J segment 0 bases; nucleotides outside the gene matches: 7. This CDR3 spans 15 amino acids. CDR1 SGDLS and CDR2 YYNGEE come from the germline V gene. The CDR3 DNA reads as TGTGCCAGCAGCTATTCCTGGACAGGCTCCTACGAGCAGTACTTC. Protein product: CASSYSWTGSYEQYF.